These 30 T cell receptor beta chains were sequenced from one sample in a study of blood T cell repertoires in COVID-19. Method: immunoSEQ multiplex PCR; TCRdb's copy keeps in-frame clones and lacks some. The data contain around 360,000 clones, approximately 87% of them singletons. Material: peripheral blood. The receptors were sampled from a woman between 25 and 40 years old with COVID-19, enrolled during active disease.

This clone was seen only once. The V and J genes are TRBV3-1 (or the pseudogene TRBV3-2) and TRBJ1-4; maybe TRBD1 (5 bases). The CDR3 extends over 20 amino acids. CDR1 is LGHDT, CDR2 YNNKEL, per germline (reference sequence). Between the trimmed V and J ends, which lost 3 bases and 2 bases, there was a span of 25 bases. This CDR3 is CASSHTYQGPFTDTNEKLFF. Here the CDR3 DNA reads TGTGCCAGCAGCCATACCTACCAGGGTCCCTTCACCGATACTAATGAAAAACTGTTTTTT.

The rearrangement uses TRBV6-4 and TRBJ2-2; possibly TRBD2 for D (5 bases). Germline loops: CDR1 MRHNA, CDR2 SNTAGT. This CDR3 comprises 13 residues. V was clipped by 6 bases and J by 4 bases, with 9 bases between them. This CDR3 is CASSVRGTGELFF. The CDR3 DNA follows: TGTGCCAGCAGCGTACGGGGCACCGGGGAGCTGTTTTTT.

V and J are TRBV19 and TRBJ2-7, with 11 bases identical to TRBD2. With V trimmed by 5 bases and J by 2 bases, 5 bases remained unmatched. The CDR3 is made up of 15 amino acids. Germline CDR1 reads LNHDA; CDR2 reads SQIVND (reference sequence). Here the CDR3 DNA reads TGTGCCAGTAGTTCTGGGACTAGCGGCCCCTACGAGCAGTACTTC. Residues: CASSSGTSGPYEQYF.

CDR3 loop: CASSLSAGGPTGELFF. CDR3 DNA sequence: TGTGCCAGCAGCTTATCAGCGGGAGGGCCCACCGGGGAGCTGTTTTTT. The rearrangement uses TRBV7-9 and TRBJ2-2; 10 bases line up with TRBD2. Germline CDR1 SEHNR, CDR2 FQNEAQ (reference sequence). V lost 2 bases and J lost 4; bases outside the gene matches: 4. The CDR3 is 16 amino acids.

V and J are TRBV6-6 and TRBJ1-1; 7 bases align to TRBD1. The CDR3 totals 17 residues. The germline V gene encodes CDR1 MNHNY and CDR2 SVGAGI (reference sequence). V lost 5 bases, J lost 0 bases, and 12 bases stayed unmatched. CDR3 loop: CASSPNRGSMMNTEAFF. The CDR3 coding sequence is TGTGCCAGCAGTCCCAACAGGGGTAGTATGATGAACACTGAAGCTTTCTTT.

The chain uses TRBV28 and TRBJ2-7; TRBD1 might be the D (6 bases). The CDR3 is 13 residues long. Germline-derived CDR1 and CDR2 are MDHEN and SYDVKM. Deletions cut 6 bases from V and 3 bases from J, with 12 bases between. CDR3 amino acids: CASRVGTSYEQYF. Written as DNA, the CDR3 is TGTGCCAGCAGGGTGGGGACAAGCTACGAGCAGTACTTC.

The chain combines TRBV7-3 with TRBJ2-1; 11 bases are a match to TRBD2. V shed 1 base and J 10 bases; nucleotides not matched to a gene: 3. Germline V lookup: CDR1 SGHTA, CDR2 FQGTGA. This CDR3 contains 14 residues. In DNA, the CDR3 is TGTGCCAGCAGCTTAATGGGGACTAGCGGAGAGCAGTTCTTC. Its protein product is CASSLMGTSGEQFF. The full variable domain, its missing parts supplied by reference TRBV7-3 and TRBJ2-1, is GAGVSQTPSNKVTEKGKYVELRCDPISGHTALYWYRQSLGQGPEFLIYFQGTGAADDSGLPNDRFFAVRPEGSVSTLKIQRTERGDSAVYLCASSLMGTSGEQFFGPGTRLTVL.

The V and J genes are TRBV13 and TRBJ2-5; perhaps TRBD1 as D (5 bases). Germline values: CDR1 PRHDT, CDR2 FYEKMQ (reference sequence). The CDR3 runs to 15 residues. Trimming shortened V by 5 bases and J by 2 bases, and 15 bases separated the two germline ends. The CDR3 loop is CASSLLRAGQETQYF. CDR3 nucleotide sequence: TGTGCCAGCAGCCTCCTTAGGGCAGGGCAAGAGACCCAGTACTTC.

DNA of the CDR3: TGTGCCAGTAGTATCCCGGACAGGGTGTTGAACACTGAAGCTTTCTTT. Amino acid sequence: CASSIPDRVLNTEAFF. This chain connects TRBV19 to TRBJ1-1; 8 positions agree with TRBD1. CDR1 LNHDA and CDR2 SQIVND come from the germline V gene (reference sequence). CDR3 length: 16 amino acids. V trimming: 3 bases; J trimming: 0 bases; junction bases outside the gene matches: 6. Filled out from reference TRBV19 and TRBJ1-1, the complete variable domain reads DGGITQSPKYLFRKEGQNVTLSCEQNLNHDAMYWYRQDPGQGLRLIYYSQIVNDFQKGDIAEGYSVSREKKESFPLTVTSAQKNPTAFYLCASSIPDRVLNTEAFFGQGTRLTVV.

The genes are TRBV28 and TRBJ2-4, with TRBD2 identical over 10 bases. V gave up 6 bases and J gave up 4 bases; unmatched junction bases: 9. Per germline, CDR1 MDHEN and CDR2 SYDVKM. The CDR3 loop spans 16 amino acids. Here the CDR3 DNA reads TGTGCCAGCAGGAGGACTAGCGGTCAAAAGAAAAACATTCAGTACTTC. Protein product: CASRRTSGQKKNIQYF.

The rearrangement uses TRBV6-1 and TRBJ2-1, with D unresolved. CDR3 size: 15 residues. The germline CDR1 and CDR2 sequences are MNHNS and SASEGT. V was shortened by 1 base and J by 4 bases, with 11 bases between the two germline ends. The CDR3 sequence is CASSEVGLRYNEQFF. The CDR3 bases are TGTGCCAGCAGTGAAGTTGGCTTGAGGTACAATGAGCAGTTCTTC.

The rearrangement joins TRBV29-1 to TRBJ2-7; 9 bases fit TRBD1. Germline CDR1 and CDR2: SQVTM and ANQGSEA. The CDR3 has 16 residues. Trimming removed 3 bases from V and 2 bases from J; junction bases left unmatched: 11. CDR3 loop: CSVDGSGTGSPYEQYF. The CDR3 region has the DNA TGCAGCGTTGACGGATCCGGGACAGGGTCCCCCTACGAGCAGTACTTC.

The rearrangement links TRBV7-2 to TRBJ2-3; the D gene is possibly TRBD2 (6 bases). This CDR3 has 16 amino acids. V was pared by 4 bases and J by 5 bases, with 19 bases between. Per germline, CDR1 SGHTA and CDR2 FQGNSA. This chain's CDR3 is CASSSLSGDDGDTQYF. CDR3 in DNA: TGTGCCAGCAGCTCCTTGTCGGGAGACGATGGAGATACGCAGTATTTT.

The chain has TRBV21-1 and TRBJ1-1; the DNA was not used to check the table's D call, TRBD1. TRBV21-1 corresponds to a pseudogene. There are 17 residues in the CDR3. CDR3 in amino acids: CASSKDRVGAENSEAFF. The CDR3 DNA sequence: TGTGCCAGCAGCAAAGATCGGGTAGGGGCGGAAAATTCTGAAGCTTTCTTT.

The chain couples TRBV5-4 to TRBJ2-2; 8 bases align to TRBD2. The germline V gene has CDR1 SGHNT and CDR2 YYREEE (reference sequence). V gave up 4 bases and J gave up 0 bases; unmatched junction bases: 5. The CDR3 runs to 16 residues. The CDR3 DNA reads TGTGCCAGCAGCCGGGGGGGGGCCGCGAACACCGGGGAGCTGTTTTTT. It specifies CASSRGGAANTGELFF.

V and J are TRBV28 and TRBJ1-5, with D perhaps TRBD1 (6 bases). Trimming took 2 bases from V and 7 from J, leaving 18 bases between them. The CDR3 is 16 amino acids. The V gene's germline CDR1 is MDHEN and CDR2 SYDVKM. The DNA for the CDR3 is TGTGCCAGCAGTTTAGGGCGAGGGGGGGCAAGCCAGCCCCAGCATTTT. This gives the protein CASSLGRGGASQPQHF.

CDR3 DNA sequence: TGTGCCAGCAGTACCCACCCAGCGGGACGAGAGACCCAGTACTTC. Encoded protein: CASSTHPAGRETQYF. The chain recombines TRBV6-2 or TRBV6-3 with TRBJ2-5; 7 bases agree with TRBD2. Losses at the gene ends were 5 bases for V and 4 bases for J; bases not matched to a gene: 10. CDR1 is MNHEY, CDR2 SVGEGT, per germline. The CDR3 totals 15 residues.

This chain links TRBV27 with TRBJ1-6; no clear D gene. The CDR3 runs 14 residues. Germline V lookup: CDR1 MNHEY, CDR2 SMNVEV (reference sequence). V was clipped by 6 bases and J by 10 bases, with 16 bases between them. CDR3 sequence (DNA): TGTGCCAGCAGGACGTCGGGAGGGAACTCACCCCTCCACTTT. Translating gives CASRTSGGNSPLHF.

The J gene is TRBJ1-5, the V gene TRBV6-6, with D maybe TRBD1 (6 bases). The CDR3 covers 14 residues. Germline CDR1 is MNHNY and CDR2 is SVGAGI (reference sequence). V was pared by 5 bases and J by 5 bases, with 13 bases between. The CDR3 DNA reads as TGTGCCAGCAGTCTACAGGGTTTTGATCAGCCCCAGCATTTT. Its translation is CASSLQGFDQPQHF.

This chain uses TRBV28 with TRBJ2-7; 7 nucleotides agree with TRBD2. Per germline, CDR1 MDHEN and CDR2 SYDVKM. The CDR3 sequence is 16 residues long. J was trimmed by 0 bases and V by 7 bases; bases with no gene match: 12. The CDR3 nucleotides are TGTGCCAGCAACTCGGGGGGAGAGCCCCCCTCCTACGAGCAGTACTTC. It yields the protein CASNSGGEPPSYEQYF.

This clone occurred a few times. V usage is TRBV6-1 and J usage is TRBJ2-7, with 9 bases matching TRBD2. V dropped 0 bases and J dropped 6; count of bases not matched to a gene: 6. The germline CDR1 and CDR2 sequences are MNHNS and SASEGT. This CDR3 spans 15 amino acids. The CDR3 protein is CASSEAAGGPSEQYF. CDR3 in DNA: TGTGCCAGCAGTGAAGCGGCGGGAGGGCCTTCCGAGCAGTACTTC.

As to this clone: The junction does not match germline at one end; this may be a read error. The rearrangement joins TRBV6-2 or TRBV6-3 to TRBJ2-7; 7 bases line up with TRBD1. CDR1 MNHEY and CDR2 SVGEGT come from the germline V gene. The CDR3 length is 14 residues. The CDR3 spells CAGSLLQGRYEQYF. Written as DNA, the CDR3 is TGTGCCGGCAGTCTGCTACAGGGGCGATACGAGCAGTACTTC.

The chain couples TRBV4-3 to TRBJ2-1; 13 bases line up with TRBD2. The CDR3 length is 15 residues. J gave up 7 bases and V 1 base, and 1 base lay outside the gene matches. Germline CDR1 LGHNA, CDR2 YSLEER. Written as DNA, the CDR3 is TGCGCCAGCAGCCAAGGGACTAGCGGGAGTAATGAGCAGTTCTTC. Protein product: CASSQGTSGSNEQFF.

This chain joins TRBV19 and TRBJ2-7; TRBD1 aligns across 8 bases. The V segment lost 5 bases and the J segment 0 bases; nucleotides outside the gene matches: 3. The CDR3 loop spans 14 amino acids. Germline V gene sequence: CDR1 LNHDA, CDR2 SQIVND (reference sequence). The CDR3 here is CASSAGQGSYEQYF. DNA of the CDR3: TGTGCCAGTAGTGCAGGACAGGGCTCCTACGAGCAGTACTTC. The complete variable domain, with remaining parts taken from reference TRBV19 and TRBJ2-7, reads DGGITQSPKYLFRKEGQNVTLSCEQNLNHDAMYWYRQDPGQGLRLIYYSQIVNDFQKGDIAEGYSVSREKKESFPLTVTSAQKNPTAFYLCASSAGQGSYEQYFGPGTRLTVT.

CDR3 nucleotide sequence: TGTGCCAGTAGCCCACAGGGGGGTACCTACGAGCAGTACTTC. Protein product: CASSPQGGTYEQYF. The rearrangement links TRBV19 to TRBJ2-7, with 8 bases matching TRBD1. The CDR3 consists of 14 residues. V trimming: 6 bases; J trimming: 2 bases; junction bases outside the gene matches: 6. The germline V gene encodes CDR1 LNHDA and CDR2 SQIVND (reference sequence).

V gene TRBV6-5 combines with J gene TRBJ1-6; 7 bases are a match to TRBD1. The CDR3 runs to 14 residues. CDR1 and CDR2 (germline): MNHEY, SVGAGI. The trim removed 4 bases at V and 11 bases at J, leaving 8 bases unmatched. Here the CDR3 reads CASSSPGQLTPLHF. The CDR3 coding sequence is TGTGCCAGCAGTTCCCCGGGACAGCTAACACCCCTCCACTTT.

The chain is built from TRBV12-5 and TRBJ1-2; D gene unclear. With 5 bases removed from V and 4 bases from J, the gap between germline ends came to 14 bases. The germline CDR1 and CDR2 sequences are LGHNT and FRNRAP. The CDR3 sequence is 14 residues long. Here the CDR3 DNA reads TGTGCTAGTGGTCTCTCCGGGAGCAGCTATGGCTACACCTTC. It yields the protein CASGLSGSSYGYTF. The whole variable domain, remainder taken from reference TRBV12-5 and TRBJ1-2, is DARVTQTPRHKVTEMGQEVTMRCQPILGHNTVFWYRQTMMQGLELLAYFRNRAPLDDSGMPKDRFSAEMPDATLATLKIQPSEPRDSAVYFCASGLSGSSYGYTFGSGTRLTVV.

The rearrangement uses TRBV24-1 and TRBJ2-7; the D gene is possibly TRBD2 (6 bases). The CDR3 consists of 11 residues. V was pared by 2 bases and J by 9 bases, with 7 bases between. Germline V gives CDR1 KGHDR, CDR2 SFDVKD. This CDR3 is CATSDSGLQYF. CDR3 sequence (DNA): TGTGCCACCAGTGATTCGGGACTGCAGTACTTC.

The V and J genes are TRBV7-6 and TRBJ2-7; 8 bases align to TRBD1. CDR3 length equals 14 residues. CDR1 is SGHVS, CDR2 FNYEAQ, per germline. V gave up 7 bases and J gave up 2 bases; unmatched junction bases: 7. CDR3 amino acids: CASKKDRATYEQYF. The CDR3 coding sequence is TGTGCCAGCAAAAAGGACAGGGCCACCTACGAGCAGTACTTC.

J is TRBJ2-1 and V is TRBV15, with a tentative D call TRBD1 (5 bases). Looked up from germline, CDR1 is LNHNV and CDR2 is YYDKDF (reference sequence). CDR3 length equals 15 residues. Trimming cost V 3 bases and J 6 bases, with 15 bases left between them. In DNA, the CDR3 is TGTGCCACCAGCAGCCACCCAGGACAAGCCAATGAGCAGTTCTTC. It specifies CATSSHPGQANEQFF.